These T cell receptor beta chains were read from a single sample in a study of blood T cell repertoires in COVID-19. Sequenced by immunoSEQ multiplex PCR; TCRdb stores in-frame clones only, minus some. The sample yields over 350,000 clones, approximately 90% seen once. Sequencing input: PBMCs or T cells enriched from blood (not recorded which). All receptors come from a woman between 18 and 29 years old who had recovered from COVID-19. The CDR3 runs from the conserved cysteine through the conserved F or W. A D gene is named only where the DNA matches it firmly. Not every row has a clone size; where given, it reads once, few, many or a size class.

abundance: few
v_gene: TRBV29-1
d_gene: -
j_gene: TRBJ1-2
CDR3aa: CSRGWGYTF
CDR3nt: TGCAGCAGGGGTTGGGGCTACACCTTC

abundance: once
v_gene: TRBV7-9
d_gene: -
j_gene: TRBJ1-1
CDR3aa: CASTPPGGTEAFF
CDR3nt: TGTGCCAGCACCCCCCCCGGGGGCACTGAAGCTTTCTTT

abundance: -
v_gene: TRBV7-2
d_gene: -
j_gene: TRBJ2-7
CDR3aa: CASSLGPGHYEQYF
CDR3nt: TGTGCCAGCAGCTTGGGTCCAGGGCACTACGAGCAGTACTTC

abundance: -
v_gene: TRBV18
d_gene: TRBD2
j_gene: TRBJ2-1
CDR3aa: CASSPRKQRGPEEFF
CDR3nt: TGTGCCAGCTCACCACGGAAGCAGCGGGGGCCCGAGGAGTTCTTC

abundance: -
v_gene: TRBV2
d_gene: -
j_gene: TRBJ1-5
CDR3aa: CASSAPGVDQPQHF
CDR3nt: TGTGCCAGCAGTGCCCCAGGGGTGGATCAGCCCCAGCATTTT

abundance: -
v_gene: TRBV7-2
d_gene: TRBD2
j_gene: TRBJ2-5
CDR3aa: CASRPAGVATQYF
CDR3nt: TGTGCCAGCAGACCAGCGGGGGTCGCGACCCAGTACTTC

abundance: -
v_gene: TRBV7-9
d_gene: -
j_gene: TRBJ1-2
CDR3aa: CASSVPLPVNYGYTF
CDR3nt: TGTGCCAGCAGCGTACCCCTCCCGGTTAACTATGGCTACACCTTC

abundance: -
v_gene: TRBV19
d_gene: TRBD1
j_gene: TRBJ2-3
CDR3aa: CASSMGQGKPNTQYF
CDR3nt: TGTGCCAGTAGTATGGGACAGGGGAAGCCGAATACGCAGTATTTT

abundance: few
v_gene: TRBV5-4
d_gene: -
j_gene: TRBJ1-3
CDR3aa: CASSLSGARGSGNTIYF
CDR3nt: TGTGCCAGCAGCTTGAGCGGGGCAAGGGGCTCTGGAAACACCATATATTTT

abundance: -
v_gene: TRBV4-3
d_gene: -
j_gene: TRBJ2-1
CDR3aa: CASSQDVTLGGAYNEQFF
CDR3nt: TGCGCCAGCAGCCAAGACGTCACACTCGGGGGAGCATACAATGAGCAGTTCTTC

abundance: -
v_gene: TRBV6-4
d_gene: -
j_gene: TRBJ2-2
CDR3aa: CASRDSHRTGELFF
CDR3nt: TGTGCCAGCAGGGACAGTCACCGGACCGGGGAGCTGTTTTTT

abundance: -
v_gene: TRBV10-3
d_gene: -
j_gene: TRBJ1-6
CDR3aa: CAISESITGVLDSPLHF
CDR3nt: TGTGCCATCAGTGAGTCGATTACCGGGGTTCTAGACTCACCCCTCCACTTT

abundance: -
v_gene: TRBV7-9
d_gene: TRBD1
j_gene: TRBJ2-6
CDR3aa: CASSSGQGFLAGANVLTF
CDR3nt: TGTGCCAGCAGCTCGGGACAGGGGTTTCTGGCTGGGGCCAACGTCCTGACTTTC

abundance: -
v_gene: TRBV28
d_gene: TRBD1
j_gene: TRBJ2-7
CDR3aa: CASTPGQGASYEQYF
CDR3nt: TGTGCCAGCACTCCTGGACAGGGGGCGTCATACGAGCAGTACTTC

abundance: -
v_gene: TRBV29-1
d_gene: -
j_gene: TRBJ1-1
CDR3aa: CSARNTEAFF
CDR3nt: TGCAGCGCCCGGAACACTGAAGCTTTCTTT

abundance: -
v_gene: TRBV18
d_gene: -
j_gene: TRBJ2-3
CDR3aa: CAASRGGDTQYF
CDR3nt: TGTGCCGCCTCAAGGGGTGGAGATACGCAGTATTTT

abundance: -
v_gene: TRBV7-3
d_gene: -
j_gene: TRBJ2-2
CDR3aa: CASRNPGIEGELFF
CDR3nt: TGTGCCAGCAGGAACCCAGGGATCGAAGGCGAGCTGTTTTTT

abundance: -
v_gene: TRBV2
d_gene: -
j_gene: TRBJ1-6
CDR3aa: CASSEGAYGLNSPLHF
CDR3nt: TGTGCCAGCAGTGAAGGCGCGTACGGTCTAAATTCACCCCTCCACTTT

abundance: -
v_gene: TRBV15
d_gene: TRBD1
j_gene: TRBJ1-2
CDR3aa: CATSSLRGSVYGYTF
CDR3nt: TGTGCCACCAGCAGCCTCAGGGGGTCGGTCTATGGCTACACCTTC

abundance: -
v_gene: TRBV30
d_gene: TRBD1
j_gene: TRBJ1-6
CDR3aa: CAWTPGQGSSPLHF
CDR3nt: TGTGCCTGGACCCCGGGACAGGGGAGTTCACCCCTCCACTTT

abundance: -
v_gene: TRBV2
d_gene: TRBD1
j_gene: TRBJ1-5
CDR3aa: CASMLVGQGSEGQHF
CDR3nt: TGTGCCAGCATGCTAGTAGGACAGGGCAGTGAGGGCCAGCATTTT

abundance: -
v_gene: TRBV15
d_gene: -
j_gene: TRBJ2-2
CDR3aa: CATSSWGGGDTGELFF
CDR3nt: TGTGCCACCAGTTCCTGGGGAGGGGGGGACACCGGGGAGCTGTTTTTT

abundance: once
v_gene: TRBV9
d_gene: TRBD1
j_gene: TRBJ1-2
CDR3aa: CASSSWDSGYGYTF
CDR3nt: TGTGCCAGCAGCTCATGGGACAGCGGCTATGGCTACACCTTC

abundance: -
v_gene: TRBV12-3/TRBV12-4
d_gene: -
j_gene: TRBJ1-5
CDR3aa: CASTLSNQPQHF
CDR3nt: TGTGCCAGCACCTTATCCAATCAGCCCCAGCATTTT

abundance: -
v_gene: TRBV14
d_gene: TRBD1
j_gene: TRBJ1-1
CDR3aa: CASSPQGAKTEAFF
CDR3nt: TGTGCCAGCAGCCCACAGGGGGCAAAAACTGAAGCTTTCTTT

abundance: -
v_gene: TRBV9
d_gene: -
j_gene: TRBJ1-4
CDR3aa: CASSADIGANEKLFF
CDR3nt: TGTGCCAGCAGCGCTGACATCGGGGCTAATGAAAAACTGTTTTTT

abundance: -
v_gene: TRBV3-1/TRBV3-2
d_gene: -
j_gene: TRBJ1-1
CDR3aa: CASSHRQALNTEAFF
CDR3nt: TGTGCCAGCAGCCATCGACAGGCGTTGAACACTGAAGCTTTCTTT

abundance: few
v_gene: TRBV2
d_gene: -
j_gene: TRBJ1-5
CDR3aa: CASSEWSGGHSNQPQHF
CDR3nt: TGTGCCAGCAGTGAATGGTCGGGGGGGCATAGCAATCAGCCCCAGCATTTT

abundance: -
v_gene: TRBV18
d_gene: -
j_gene: TRBJ2-3
CDR3aa: CASSPAGTKSTDTQYF
CDR3nt: TGTGCCAGCTCACCAGCCGGGACAAAAAGCACAGATACGCAGTATTTT

abundance: -
v_gene: TRBV6-4
d_gene: TRBD2
j_gene: TRBJ2-3
CDR3aa: CASSLFEAGGTDTQYF
CDR3nt: TGTGCCAGCAGCCTTTTTGAGGCGGGGGGCACAGATACGCAGTATTTT

abundance: -
v_gene: TRBV18
d_gene: TRBD1
j_gene: TRBJ1-3
CDR3aa: CASSPRPGQSGNTIYF
CDR3nt: TGTGCCAGCTCACCGAGACCGGGACAGTCTGGAAACACCATATATTTT

abundance: -
v_gene: TRBV7-2
d_gene: TRBD2
j_gene: TRBJ2-7
CDR3aa: CASSPGRGAGEQYF
CDR3nt: TGTGCCAGCAGCCCAGGGCGGGGGGCTGGCGAGCAGTACTTC

abundance: -
v_gene: TRBV9
d_gene: -
j_gene: TRBJ1-2
CDR3aa: CASTLSAPNRVNSYGYTF
CDR3nt: TGTGCCAGCACGCTGTCGGCTCCTAACAGGGTGAATAGCTATGGCTACACCTTC

abundance: once
v_gene: TRBV5-1
d_gene: TRBD2
j_gene: TRBJ2-3
CDR3aa: CASSLALRSGGKSDTQYF
CDR3nt: TGCGCCAGCAGCTTGGCCCTCCGCAGCGGGGGGAAGTCAGATACGCAGTATTTT

abundance: -
v_gene: TRBV28
d_gene: -
j_gene: TRBJ1-5
CDR3aa: CASSLQFNQPQHF
CDR3nt: TGTGCCAGCAGTTTACAGTTCAATCAGCCCCAGCATTTT

abundance: -
v_gene: TRBV7-8
d_gene: -
j_gene: TRBJ2-2
CDR3aa: CASSSTVRDTGELFF
CDR3nt: TGTGCCAGCAGCTCCACCGTCAGGGACACCGGGGAGCTGTTTTTT

abundance: once
v_gene: TRBV27
d_gene: TRBD1
j_gene: TRBJ1-2
CDR3aa: CASSLPGGDGYTF
CDR3nt: TGTGCCAGCAGTTTACCAGGGGGCGATGGCTACACCTTC

abundance: once
v_gene: TRBV10-2
d_gene: TRBD1
j_gene: TRBJ1-2
CDR3aa: CASSGQGPYGYTF
CDR3nt: TGCGCCAGCAGTGGACAGGGACCCTATGGCTACACCTTC

abundance: -
v_gene: TRBV11-2
d_gene: -
j_gene: TRBJ1-5
CDR3aa: CASSLVPGNQPQHF
CDR3nt: TGTGCCAGCAGCTTAGTTCCGGGGAATCAGCCCCAGCATTTT

abundance: -
v_gene: TRBV3-1/TRBV3-2
d_gene: -
j_gene: TRBJ1-3
CDR3aa: CASSQIGGSGNTIYF
CDR3nt: TGTGCCAGCAGCCAAATAGGGGGCTCTGGAAACACCATATATTTT

abundance: -
v_gene: TRBV7-2
d_gene: TRBD2
j_gene: TRBJ2-3
CDR3aa: CASSLAVAGITDTQYF
CDR3nt: TGTGCCAGCAGCTTAGCGGTAGCGGGGATCACAGATACGCAGTATTTT

abundance: -
v_gene: TRBV30
d_gene: TRBD1
j_gene: TRBJ1-5
CDR3aa: CAWGTGGSNQPQHF
CDR3nt: TGTGCCTGGGGGACAGGGGGCAGCAATCAGCCCCAGCATTTT

abundance: -
v_gene: TRBV5-1
d_gene: -
j_gene: TRBJ1-6
CDR3aa: CASSFPGEETLHF
CDR3nt: TGCGCCAGCAGCTTCCCTGGGGAGGAAACCCTCCACTTT

abundance: -
v_gene: TRBV29-1
d_gene: -
j_gene: TRBJ1-4
CDR3aa: CSVGALGPNEKLFF
CDR3nt: TGCAGCGTTGGTGCCTTGGGCCCTAATGAAAAACTGTTTTTT

abundance: few
v_gene: TRBV6-4
d_gene: TRBD2
j_gene: TRBJ2-7
CDR3aa: CASTFQERGISYEQYF
CDR3nt: TGTGCCAGCACCTTTCAGGAGCGGGGGATCTCCTACGAGCAGTACTTC

abundance: -
v_gene: TRBV4-1
d_gene: TRBD2
j_gene: TRBJ2-1
CDR3aa: CASSPPLAGGYNEQFF
CDR3nt: TGCGCCAGCAGCCCACCCCTAGCGGGGGGCTACAATGAGCAGTTCTTC

abundance: -
v_gene: TRBV30
d_gene: TRBD1
j_gene: TRBJ2-7
CDR3aa: CAGDRGGFYEQYF
CDR3nt: TGTGCCGGCGACAGGGGTGGGTTTTACGAGCAATACTTC

abundance: -
v_gene: TRBV27
d_gene: -
j_gene: TRBJ1-6
CDR3aa: CASSSRPGGGLNSPLHF
CDR3nt: TGTGCCAGCAGTTCACGACCTGGCGGGGGCCTAAATTCACCCCTCCACTTT

abundance: -
v_gene: TRBV28
d_gene: -
j_gene: TRBJ1-1
CDR3aa: CASSLGGSTEAFF
CDR3nt: TGTGCCAGCAGTTTGGGGGGGAGCACTGAAGCTTTCTTT

abundance: once
v_gene: TRBV6-6
d_gene: -
j_gene: TRBJ1-4
CDR3aa: CASSYLIRATNEKLFF
CDR3nt: TGTGCCAGCAGTTACCTAATCAGGGCAACTAATGAAAAACTGTTTTTT

abundance: -
v_gene: TRBV13
d_gene: TRBD1
j_gene: TRBJ1-1
CDR3aa: CASSSNRGNTEAFF
CDR3nt: TGTGCCAGCAGCTCGAACAGGGGTAACACTGAAGCTTTCTTT

abundance: -
v_gene: TRBV29-1
d_gene: -
j_gene: TRBJ1-4
CDR3aa: CSVGGRAGRDEKLFF
CDR3nt: TGCAGCGTGGGGGGGCGAGCGGGGCGCGATGAAAAACTGTTTTTT

abundance: -
v_gene: TRBV10-3
d_gene: -
j_gene: TRBJ1-1
CDR3aa: CAISVSGRSDTEAFF
CDR3nt: TGTGCCATCAGTGTATCAGGGCGATCGGACACTGAAGCTTTCTTT